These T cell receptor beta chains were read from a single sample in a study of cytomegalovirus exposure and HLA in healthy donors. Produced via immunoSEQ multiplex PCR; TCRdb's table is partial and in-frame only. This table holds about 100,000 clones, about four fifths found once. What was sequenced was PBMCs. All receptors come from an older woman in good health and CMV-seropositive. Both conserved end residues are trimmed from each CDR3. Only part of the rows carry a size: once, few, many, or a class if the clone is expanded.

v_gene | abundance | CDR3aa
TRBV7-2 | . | ASSLALGAYYEQY
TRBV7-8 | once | ASSPVPSGGDTQY
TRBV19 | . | ASSAMGLAGSYEQY
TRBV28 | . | ASSTYGTHQETQY
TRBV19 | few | ASSIGAGSQETQY
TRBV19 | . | ASSIQGNTGELF
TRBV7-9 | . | ASNLPDTTSYNEQF
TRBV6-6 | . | ASRILPGQGDGYT
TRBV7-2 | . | ASSTTGGNAYEQY
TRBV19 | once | ASSPPGETQY
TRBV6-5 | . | ASQQGYTEAF
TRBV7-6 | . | ASSFQEFYEQY
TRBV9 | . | ASSVKRTSKDTGELF
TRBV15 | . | ATSGGTGRAYEQY
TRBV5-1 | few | ASRQGSSGNTIY
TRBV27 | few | ASSPRRGEQY
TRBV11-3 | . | ASRTSGGNTGELF
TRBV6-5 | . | ASNRRDRVPHEQY
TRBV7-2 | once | ASSQRVNTGELF
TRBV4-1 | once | ASSRGLSSNQPQH
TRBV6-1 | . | ASSEERGRGTQY
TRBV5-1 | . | ASTTGGAVDTQY
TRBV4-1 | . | ASSQSVDTQY
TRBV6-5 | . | ASSIAGPTDTQY
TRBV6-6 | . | ASRGLAGTYEQY
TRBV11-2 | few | ASRHTGFRPETQY
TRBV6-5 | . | ASSQIRVSLNEQF
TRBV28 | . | ASIDADRAGNTIY
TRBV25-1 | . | ASTPKAGGGHTGELF
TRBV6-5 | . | ASSSGTSQSYNEQF
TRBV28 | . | ASSFVYSPYEQY
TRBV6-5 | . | ASTPTGGWDQPQH
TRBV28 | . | ATRGGSSGTEAF
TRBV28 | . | ASSGTGVGSNSPLH
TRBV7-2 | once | ASSSPTGIGYNSPLH
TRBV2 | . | ASSERQGHTGELF
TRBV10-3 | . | AISEASGGEQF
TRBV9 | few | ASSVTGQGNTEAF
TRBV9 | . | ASSSGLQETQY
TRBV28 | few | ASSFPLAGAYNEQF
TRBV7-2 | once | ASSRAGGPSYYEQY
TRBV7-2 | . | ASSLALGTPEKQF
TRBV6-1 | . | ASSDSTPDTQY
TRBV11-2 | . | ASSLRTEAF
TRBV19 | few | ASSAGQPTSEAF
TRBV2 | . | ASSAGTGRTGELF
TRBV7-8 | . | ASGPPGQRETQY
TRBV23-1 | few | ASTDRSSGNTIY
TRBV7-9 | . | ASRPGTGNEKLF
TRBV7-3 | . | AASRGTGANVLT
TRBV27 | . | ASSRPGGAYNEQF
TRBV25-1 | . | ASSATGGHGYT
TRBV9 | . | ASSVGSGGSPLHEQF
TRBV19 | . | ASSIINQPQH
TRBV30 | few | AWSSEVGAQNTGELF
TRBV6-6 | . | ASRTVRDSLHNEQF
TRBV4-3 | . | ASSQARGGYNEQF
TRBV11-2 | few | ASSWEIAGEDEQF
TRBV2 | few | ASSGTGNQPQH